These 14 T cell receptor beta chains share one sample of origin, sequenced in a study of regulatory T cells in long-lasting Graves disease. Arm-PCR of CDR3 regions with iRepertoire HTBI primers generated TCR beta libraries. TCRdb fed the multiplex PCR reads into MiXCR, producing one record per CDR3 protein. The sample shows roughly 380,000 distinct CDR3 sequences, about 16% of them seen only once. The time point: newly diagnosed GD, antithyroid drugs for less than 3 months. Preparation of the TCR library used RNA extracted from PBMCs. The material was peripheral blood mononuclear cells (PBMCs), obtained at new diagnosis, from a patient treated with antithyroid drugs. Receptor source: a female donor with Graves disease.

This clonotype has more than one count but fewer than ten. Only one base separates this from a far larger clonotype, so it likely reflects a read error. V is TRBV7-9 and J is TRBJ2-5, with D hard to call. This CDR3 region has 12 residues. Germline V gene lookup returns CDR1 SEHNR and CDR2 FQNEAQ (reference sequence). V lost 3 bases, J lost 2 bases, and 4 bases lay in between. The CDR3 region is CASSFRQETQYF. DNA for the CDR3: TGTGCCAGCAGCTTTAGACAAGAGACCCAGTACTTC.

The chain recombines TRBV19 with TRBJ1-2, with 8 nucleotides matching TRBD1. The J segment lost 3 bases and the V segment lost 10 bases, leaving 4 bases of the junction unmatched. CDR1 is LNHDA and CDR2 is SQIVND in the germline V gene (reference sequence). The CDR3 is 12 amino acids. The CDR3 nucleotides are TGTGCCACTAAGACAGGGGACTATGGCTACACCTTC. This gives the protein CATKTGDYGYTF.

In its sample, this clonotype was seen many times. V usage is TRBV4-3 and J usage is TRBJ2-7, with TRBD2 as a possible D gene (5 bases). V was cut by 1 base and J by 4 bases, with 11 bases left in between. Germline V CDR1 and CDR2: LGHNA, YSLEER. This CDR3 is built from 14 residues. The CDR3 sequence: CASSQGEYVYEQYF. The DNA for the CDR3 is TGCGCCAGCAGCCAAGGGGAGTACGTGTACGAGCAGTACTTC.

At least ten counts were recorded for this clonotype. This sequence joins TRBV5-1 and TRBJ1-2, with D possibly TRBD1 on 5 matching bases. The CDR3 loop spans 13 amino acids. The V gene lost 0 bases and the J gene lost 6 bases, with 9 bases spanning the gap. The germline V gene has CDR1 SGHRS and CDR2 YFSETQ. This CDR3 reads CASSLGRGDGYTF. In DNA form, the CDR3 reads TGCGCCAGCAGCTTGGGCAGAGGGGATGGCTACACCTTC. The full variable domain, completed using reference TRBV5-1 and TRBJ1-2, is KAGVTQTPRYLIKTRGQQVTLSCSPISGHRSVSWYQQTPGQGLQFLFEYFSETQRNKGNFPGRFSGRQFSNSRSEMNVSTLELGDSALYLCASSLGRGDGYTFGSGTRLTVV.

This clonotype was counted between two and nine times. The V call is TRBV6-1, the J call TRBJ1-4; D is unresolved. Per the germline V gene, CDR1 is MNHNS and CDR2 is SASEGT. The CDR3 loop spans 15 amino acids. Trimming removed 3 bases from V and 0 bases from J, with 8 bases in between. CDR3 DNA: TGTGCCAGCAGTGAGTACAGCGCAACTAATGAAAAACTGTTTTTT. Protein sequence: CASSEYSATNEKLFF.

This clonotype appeared many times. J is TRBJ1-3 and V is TRBV11-2, with D possibly being TRBD1 (5 bases). The germline gives CDR1 SGHAT, CDR2 FQNNGV. V dropped 2 bases and J dropped 2 bases, with 10 bases sitting between them. CDR3 length: 15 amino acids. As DNA, the CDR3 is TGTGCCAGCAGCTTATGGGGGGTAGCTGGAAACACCATATATTTT. It codes for CASSLWGVAGNTIYF.

This clonotype was detected many times. The rearrangement joins TRBV7-9 to TRBJ1-6, with D perhaps TRBD1 (5 bases). Between the trimmed V and J ends, which lost 6 bases and 10 bases, there was a span of 16 bases. CDR3 length: 14 residues. In germline, CDR1 is SEHNR, CDR2 FQNEAQ (reference sequence). CDR3: CASSYGTLDSPLHF. CDR3 DNA: TGTGCCAGCAGTTACGGGACGCTGGACTCACCCCTCCACTTT. Full variable domain (missing parts from reference TRBV7-9 and TRBJ1-6): DTGVSQNPRHKITKRGQNVTFRCDPISEHNRLYWYRQTLGQGPEFLTYFQNEAQLEKSRLLSDRFSAERPKGSFSTLEIQRTEQGDSAMYLCASSYGTLDSPLHFGNGTRLTVT.

DNA of the CDR3: TGCAGCGCTGTAGCGGGGGGGTCCCGGGAGACCCAGTACTTC. Protein product: CSAVAGGSRETQYF. The rearrangement joins TRBV29-1 to TRBJ2-5; 11 bases align to TRBD2. This CDR3 is 14 amino acids long. Germline V lookup: CDR1 SQVTM, CDR2 ANQGSEA. The V and J ends lost 7 bases and 5 bases, in that order; junction bases with no gene match: 9.

CDR3 loop: CASSLIWGLNTGELFF. CDR3 DNA sequence: TGTGCCAGCAGCCTCATTTGGGGACTGAACACCGGGGAGCTGTTTTTT. The V and J genes are TRBV11-2 and TRBJ2-2; D might be TRBD2 (6 bases). The V and J ends lost 5 bases and 1 base respectively, with 14 bases between them. CDR3 size: 16 residues. The germline V gene has CDR1 SGHAT and CDR2 FQNNGV.

There are many counts of this clonotype. A junction boundary mismatches the germline segment, possibly from a read error. The chain uses TRBV3-1 and TRBJ1-4, with TRBD1 matching over 8 bases. This CDR3 contains 15 residues. CDR1 and CDR2 (germline): LGHDT, YNNKEL (reference sequence). CDR3 in DNA: TGCGCCAGCAGCCTTACAGGGGGTCCTAATGAAAAACTGTTTTTT. Protein sequence: CASSLTGGPNEKLFF.

This sequence joins TRBV9 and TRBJ2-7, with D tentatively TRBD1 (6 bases). The V gene lost 3 bases and the J gene lost 3 bases, with 13 bases spanning the gap. CDR1 is SGDLS, CDR2 YYNGEE, per germline. CDR3 length: 14 amino acids. The CDR3 sequence is CASSARTESYEQYF. CDR3 sequence (DNA): TGTGCCAGCAGCGCCAGGACAGAGAGCTACGAGCAGTACTTC.

As to this clonotype: This likely stems from a read error, as it lies one base from a far larger clone. This chain joins TRBV2 and TRBJ2-1, with 10 bases fitting TRBD2. After removal of 1 base from V and 13 bases from J, the junction contained 10 bases not matched to a gene. This CDR3 contains 15 residues. Germline V gives CDR1 SNHLY, CDR2 FYNNEI. The CDR3 coding sequence is TGTGCCAGCAGTGAAGACAGCGGGGGGGAGGAGACCCAGTTCTTC. Its translation is CASSEDSGGEETQFF.

Many counts were recorded for this clonotype. One junction end disagrees with the germline gene, perhaps due to a read error. The chain employs TRBV5-1 and TRBJ1-2; 9 bases line up with TRBD1. Germline assignment: CDR1 SGHRS and CDR2 YFSETQ. CDR3 length: 13 amino acids. CDR3 DNA sequence: TGTGCCAGCAGCCTGAGACAGGGGGATGGCTACACCTTC. This encodes CASSLRQGDGYTF.

This clonotype was recorded at least ten times. The chain carries TRBV27 and TRBJ1-1, with 8 nucleotides matching TRBD1. The trim removed 6 bases at V and 7 bases at J, leaving 13 bases unmatched. From germline, CDR1 is MNHEY and CDR2 SMNVEV (reference sequence). This CDR3 spans 15 amino acids. DNA for the CDR3: TGTGCCAGCAGATGGAAAACCGGGACAGGTGATGAAGCTTTCTTT. The encoded protein is CASRWKTGTGDEAFF.